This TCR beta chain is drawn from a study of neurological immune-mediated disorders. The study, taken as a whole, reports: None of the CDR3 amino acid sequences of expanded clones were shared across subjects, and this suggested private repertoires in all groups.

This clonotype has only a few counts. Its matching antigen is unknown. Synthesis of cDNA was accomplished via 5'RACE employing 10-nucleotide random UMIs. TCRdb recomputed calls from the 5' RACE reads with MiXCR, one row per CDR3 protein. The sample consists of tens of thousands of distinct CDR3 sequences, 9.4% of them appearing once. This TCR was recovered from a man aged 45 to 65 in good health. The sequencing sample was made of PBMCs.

This CDR3 is CASSRRDKNTGELFF. The DNA for the CDR3 is TGTGCCAGCTCTCGCCGGGACAAGAACACCGGGGAGCTGTTTTTT. The chain has TRBV18 and TRBJ2-2; D is possibly TRBD1 (6 bases). CDR1 KGHSH and CDR2 LQKENI come from the germline V gene. Trimming took 6 bases from V and 1 from J, leaving 12 bases between them. This CDR3 has 15 amino acids. The whole variable domain, filled in from reference TRBV18 and TRBJ2-2, reads NAGVMQNPRHLVRRRGQEARLRCSPMKGHSHVYWYRQLPEEGLKFMVYLQKENIIDESGMPKERFSAEFPKEGPSILRIQQVVRGDSAAYFCASSRRDKNTGELFFGEGSRLTVL.